The rows below give T cell receptor beta chains drawn from one sample of a study of blood T cell repertoires in COVID-19. Libraries were prepared by immunoSEQ multiplex PCR; TCRdb keeps only in-frame clonotypes and omits some of them. The sample contains 150,000 to 200,000 clones, more than 60% of which appear only once. Sequencing was carried out using peripheral blood. The source is a man between 60 and 70 years old with acute or convalescent COVID-19. Both conserved end residues are part of each CDR3. D genes are given only for firm matches. Size values are once, few and many counts, or a class for expanded clones, and some rows have none.

D,size,V,J,CDR3,DNA
-,-,TRBV29-1,TRBJ1-3,CSANGQTGGNTIYF,TGCAGCGCAAACGGACAGACGGGTGGAAACACCATATATTTT
TRBD1,-,TRBV5-1,TRBJ2-1,CASSIWTGRDEQFF,TGCGCCAGCAGCATCTGGACAGGGCGCGATGAGCAGTTCTTC
-,-,TRBV29-1,TRBJ1-5,CSVTDSNNQPQHF,TGCAGCGTGACGGACAGTAACAATCAGCCCCAGCATTTT
-,once,TRBV18,TRBJ2-5,CASRTASIQETQYF,TGTGCCAGCCGGACAGCCAGTATTCAAGAGACCCAGTACTTC
TRBD1,-,TRBV4-1,TRBJ2-7,CASSLSPGQGYEQYF,TGCGCCAGCAGCCTCAGTCCGGGACAGGGATACGAGCAGTACTTC
TRBD2,-,TRBV10-2,TRBJ2-1,CASKSTSGGGEQFF,TGCGCCAGCAAATCGACTAGCGGGGGCGGGGAGCAGTTCTTC
TRBD2,-,TRBV18,TRBJ2-2,CASSPELARTGELFF,TGTGCCAGCTCACCAGAACTAGCGAGAACCGGGGAGCTGTTTTTT
-,few,TRBV25-1,TRBJ1-1,CASGHGTEAFF,TGTGCCAGCGGACATGGCACTGAAGCTTTCTTT
-,once,TRBV30,TRBJ2-2,CAWSARVAGELFF,TGTGCCTGGAGCGCCCGGGTAGCCGGGGAGCTGTTTTTT
TRBD1,-,TRBV12-3/TRBV12-4,TRBJ2-3,CASSPTGNTQYF,TGTGCCAGCAGTCCGACAGGGAATACGCAGTATTTT
-,-,TRBV11-3,TRBJ2-2,CASSLDGRETGELFF,TGTGCCAGCAGCTTAGATGGCCGGGAGACCGGGGAGCTGTTTTTT
TRBD2,-,TRBV2,TRBJ2-2,CASTSGGRTGELFF,TGTGCCAGCACTAGCGGGGGGCGCACCGGGGAGCTGTTTTTT
TRBD2,-,TRBV11-1,TRBJ2-1,CASSPSGGAWDEQFF,TGTGCCAGCAGCCCCAGCGGGGGGGCCTGGGATGAGCAGTTCTTC
-,-,TRBV24-1,TRBJ2-5,CATSDLGGELGETQYF,TGTGCCACCAGTGATTTGGGCGGGGAGTTAGGAGAGACCCAGTACTTC
-,-,TRBV7-2,TRBJ2-3,CASSTARDTFRGDTQYF,TGTGCCAGCAGCACGGCCCGGGACACCTTCCGGGGAGATACGCAGTATTTT
TRBD1,-,TRBV10-3,TRBJ1-4,CAISAQGATNEKLFF,TGTGCCATCAGTGCGCAGGGGGCAACTAATGAAAAACTGTTTTTT
-,few,TRBV13,TRBJ2-7,CASSTGSYEQYF,TGTGCCAGCAGCACCGGGAGTTACGAGCAGTACTTC
-,once,TRBV10-3,TRBJ2-6,CAIGGSSSGANVLTF,TGTGCCATCGGGGGCAGTAGCTCTGGGGCCAACGTCCTGACTTTC
-,few,TRBV21-1,TRBJ2-6,CASSKNTGGMAGANVLTF,TGTGCCAGCAGCAAAAATACAGGGGGGATGGCTGGGGCCAACGTCCTGACTTTC